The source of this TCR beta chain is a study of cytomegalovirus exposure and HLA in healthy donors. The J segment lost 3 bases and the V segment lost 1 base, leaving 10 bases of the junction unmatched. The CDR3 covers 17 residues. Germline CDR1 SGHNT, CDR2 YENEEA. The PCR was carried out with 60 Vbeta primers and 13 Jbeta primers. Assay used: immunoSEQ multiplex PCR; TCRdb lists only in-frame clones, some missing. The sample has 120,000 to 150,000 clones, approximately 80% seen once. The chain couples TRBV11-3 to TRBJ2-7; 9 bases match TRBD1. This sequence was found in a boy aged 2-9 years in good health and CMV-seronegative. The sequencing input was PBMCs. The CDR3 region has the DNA TGTGCCAGCAGCTTAGTGGTTTGGGACAGGGTCTACTACGAGCAGTACTTC. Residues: CASSLVVWDRVYYEQYF.